What follows are 16 T cell receptor beta chains derived from one specimen sequenced in a study of blood T cell repertoires in COVID-19. Produced via immunoSEQ multiplex PCR; TCRdb's table is partial and in-frame only. The profile shows approximately 260,000 clones, around 90% of them singletons. The sequencing input was peripheral blood. The receptors were gathered from a man aged 55-75 years who had recovered from COVID-19.

A note on this clone: Other nucleotide sequences in the sample specify the same CDR3. This rearrangement joins TRBV3-1 (or the pseudogene TRBV3-2) to TRBJ2-3, with 8 nucleotides matching TRBD1. This CDR3 has 13 residues. J was trimmed by 3 bases and V by 6 bases; bases with no gene match: 2. The germline gives CDR1 LGHDT, CDR2 YNNKEL (reference sequence). The CDR3 protein is CASSRQGTDTQYF. Written as DNA, the CDR3 is TGTGCCAGCAGTCGACAGGGGACAGATACGCAGTATTTT.

The chain uses TRBV30 and TRBJ1-2; 11 nucleotides line up with TRBD1. This CDR3 is built from 13 residues. V lost 4 bases to trimming and J lost 7 bases; unmatched junction nucleotides: 5. Germline lookup yields CDR1 GTSNPN and CDR2 SVGIG (reference sequence). The CDR3 DNA is TGTGCCTGGACCGGGACAGGGGGTTCTGGCTACACCTTC. Encoded protein: CAWTGTGGSGYTF.

The CDR3 protein is CASSDRSGNTIYF. The CDR3 DNA is TGTGCCAGCAGCGACAGATCTGGAAACACCATATATTTT. The rearrangement joins TRBV7-2 to TRBJ1-3, with D tentatively TRBD1 (5 bases). The CDR3 contains 13 residues. CDR1 is SGHTA, CDR2 FQGNSA, per germline. V was trimmed by 5 bases and J by 1 base, leaving 6 bases between them. Based on the CDR3 plus reference TRBV7-2 and TRBJ1-3, the full variable domain is GAGVSQSPSNKVTEKGKDVELRCDPISGHTALYWYRQSLGQGLEFLIYFQGNSAPDKSGLPSDRFSAERTGGSVSTLTIQRTQQEDSAVYLCASSDRSGNTIYFGEGSWLTVV.

A single count supports this clone. The chain is built from TRBV24-1 and TRBJ2-1, with D perhaps matching TRBD1 (6 bases). This CDR3 region has 14 residues. Between the trimmed V and J ends, which lost 3 bases and 8 bases, there was a span of 13 bases. Germline V lookup: CDR1 KGHDR, CDR2 SFDVKD. This CDR3 is CATSDPTRGYEQFF. The CDR3 DNA reads TGTGCCACCAGTGATCCCACCAGGGGCTATGAGCAGTTCTTC.

This clone was counted ten times or more. This sequence joins TRBV19 and TRBJ1-5; TRBD1 agrees at 7 bases. The V segment lost 5 bases and the J segment 0 bases; nucleotides outside the gene matches: 13. The germline gives CDR1 LNHDA, CDR2 SQIVND (reference sequence). The CDR3 runs 18 residues. The chain's CDR3 is CASSSKTGNTYSNQPQHF. DNA of the CDR3: TGTGCCAGTAGTTCCAAGACAGGGAACACCTATAGCAATCAGCCCCAGCATTTT.

The CDR3 nucleotides read TGTGCCAGCAGCTCTAAAGTAGAGGCTGAGCAGTTCTTC. Translated: CASSSKVEAEQFF. The chain has TRBV6-5 and TRBJ2-1; no firm D call. CDR3 length equals 13 residues. CDR1 is MNHEY, CDR2 SVGAGI, per germline. V lost 6 bases and J 9 bases, leaving 15 bases between the germline ends.

CDR3 sequence (DNA): TGTGCCAGCAGGTCAAAGGGGTGTTTCAATCAGCCCCAGCATTTT. Its protein is CASRSKGCFNQPQHF. The chain carries TRBV21-1 and TRBJ1-5; TRBD1 was called by the table and not checked on the DNA. TRBV21-1 is classified as a pseudogene. The CDR3 runs to 15 residues.

This sequence joins TRBV10-3 and TRBJ2-3, with 8 bases aligning to TRBD1. J gave up 14 bases and V 2 bases, and 15 bases lay outside the gene matches. Germline V lookup: CDR1 ENHRY, CDR2 SYGVKD. The CDR3 sequence is 15 residues long. The CDR3 is CAISEGQGAPTSGYF. CDR3 DNA sequence: TGTGCCATCAGTGAGGGACAGGGTGCCCCAACCTCCGGGTATTTT.

The V and J genes are TRBV9 and TRBJ1-6; the match to TRBD1 covers 7 bases. This CDR3 region has 16 residues. With 2 bases clipped from V and 7 bases from J, the junction kept 9 bases outside the gene matches. Germline CDR1 and CDR2: SGDLS and YYNGEE. The DNA for the CDR3 is TGTGCCAGCAGCGTGGGACAGTTCTTACGGAATTCACCCCTCCACTTT. This sequence encodes CASSVGQFLRNSPLHF.

The rearrangement links TRBV24-1 to TRBJ2-6, with D possibly being TRBD1 (7 bases). V was pared by 4 bases and J by 2 bases, with 11 bases between. From germline, CDR1 is KGHDR and CDR2 SFDVKD. The CDR3 loop spans 16 amino acids. As DNA, the CDR3 is TGTGCCACCAGTGACCCCAGGGGGGCTGGGGCCAACGTCCTGACTTTC. It is translated as CATSDPRGAGANVLTF.

This rearrangement joins TRBV19 to TRBJ1-5; D remains ambiguous. The CDR3 totals 14 residues. Trimming took 7 bases from V and 6 from J, leaving 16 bases between them. The germline CDR1 and CDR2 sequences are LNHDA and SQIVND (reference sequence). The CDR3 nucleotides are TGTGCCAGTACCCCAAGCAGGCCCCGTCAGCCCCAGCATTTT. This codes for CASTPSRPRQPQHF.

This chain connects TRBV9 to TRBJ2-1; 10 bases map to TRBD2. Germline values: CDR1 SGDLS, CDR2 YYNGEE. V was pared by 4 bases and J by 4 bases, with 5 bases of the junction left unmatched. The CDR3 sequence is 15 residues long. CDR3: CASSRSGGDYNEQFF. The CDR3 DNA follows: TGTGCCAGCAGCCGGAGCGGGGGGGATTACAATGAGCAGTTCTTC.

The J gene is TRBJ2-5, the V gene TRBV2, with 12 bases lining up with TRBD2. With 6 bases clipped from V and 4 bases from J, the junction kept 6 bases outside the gene matches. Germline CDR1 is SNHLY and CDR2 is FYNNEI. The CDR3 has 15 amino acids. In DNA, the CDR3 is TGTGCCAGCAGCCGGACTAGCGGGAAAGTAGAGACCCAGTACTTC. This gives the protein CASSRTSGKVETQYF.

This clone was detected once. The chain is built from TRBV5-6 and TRBJ1-3; a possible D gene is TRBD1 (5 bases). Germline V gene sequence: CDR1 SGHDT, CDR2 YYEEEE. The CDR3 contains 15 residues. V lost 4 bases and J 4 bases, leaving 15 bases between the germline ends. The CDR3 DNA reads as TGTGCCAGCAGCCGAATCGGGGGTCCCGGAAACACCATATATTTT. Amino acid sequence: CASSRIGGPGNTIYF.

The V call is TRBV7-2, the J call TRBJ1-3; no reliable D call. CDR3 length equals 15 residues. Per the germline V gene, CDR1 is SGHTA and CDR2 is FQGNSA. Trimming took off 1 base at V and 0 bases at J, with 7 bases between the two ends. In nucleotides, the CDR3 is TGTGCCAGCAGCTTAGTAGAGAGCTCTGGAAACACCATATATTTT. Amino acid sequence: CASSLVESSGNTIYF. Filled out from reference TRBV7-2 and TRBJ1-3, the complete variable domain reads GAGVSQSPSNKVTEKGKDVELRCDPISGHTALYWYRQSLGQGLEFLIYFQGNSAPDKSGLPSDRFSAERTGGSVSTLTIQRTQQEDSAVYLCASSLVESSGNTIYFGEGSWLTVV.

The V gene is TRBV10-3, the J gene TRBJ1-2; 7 nucleotides match TRBD1. This CDR3 contains 13 residues. Germline V gives CDR1 ENHRY, CDR2 SYGVKD. After removal of 5 bases from V and 5 bases from J, the junction contained 5 bases not matched to a gene. In DNA form, the CDR3 reads TGTGCCATCAGTTCCGGGACAGAGTATGGCTACACCTTC. This sequence encodes CAISSGTEYGYTF.